One T cell receptor (beta chain) is described in this entry. Its antigen is not identified. As the sequencing template, cDNA was produced by extracting RNA and reverse transcribing it. Repertoires were generated with immunoSEQ multiplex PCR, while TCRdb's copy carries only in-frame clones and drops some. The sample lists about 190,000 clones; about three fifths were seen once. This sample is drawn from a study of CD8+ T cells in alopecia areata. Findings and limits, study-wide: Scalp lesions, especially in alopecia totalis/universalis, had higher clonality than normal scalp. For baseline CD8+ expansion, any link to response stays uncertain with one nonresponder. Many of the expanded lesional clones endured in scalp and blood while on tofacitinib.

Treatment here: oral pan-JAK inhibitor, 5-10 mg twice daily. The investigators collected lesional scalp punch biopsies and peripheral blood from alopecia areata patients. The source is a human donor with alopecia areata. The starting material was CD8+ T cells sorted from blood, obtained at week 24, from a patient treated with tofacitinib.

The CDR3 spells CASSGGAWEQFF. The CDR3 nucleotides read TGTGCCAGCAGCGGGGGGGCGTGGGAGCAGTTCTTC. The J gene is TRBJ2-1, the V gene TRBV6-5; the match to TRBD2 covers 8 bases. After removal of 6 bases from V and 10 bases from J, the junction contained 5 bases not matched to a gene. The CDR3 consists of 12 residues. CDR1 MNHEY and CDR2 SVGAGI come from the germline V gene.